This TCR beta chain was sequenced in a study of blood T cell repertoires in COVID-19. Study details: COVID-19 samples collected from the United States, Italy and Spain covered acute and convalescent phases. PBMCs, B-cell-depleted T cells, or T cells were the source of the cDNA or gDNA that made up the material.

V lost 3 bases, J lost 7 bases, and 5 bases stayed unmatched. Germline V CDR1 and CDR2: KGHSH, LQKENI. The CDR3 runs 13 residues. Original processing methods: Amplified reference gene primers provided the basis for estimating nucleated cell counts. Some clones are missing from TCRdb's copy, which holds only in-frame ones; the method was immunoSEQ multiplex PCR. Clone size and the V and J calls come from that table; the DNA yielded D and trimming. The sample has about 160,000 clones, roughly 85% seen once; the top ten hold 1.1%. V usage is TRBV18 and J usage is TRBJ1-2, with 7 bases that match TRBD1. This TCR was recovered from a man aged 35 to 55 with acute or convalescent COVID-19. Sequencing input: peripheral blood. As DNA, the CDR3 is TGTGCCAGCTCACCGGACTGGACAGGTGGCTACACCTTC. Residues: CASSPDWTGGYTF.